This T cell receptor (beta chain) appears in the sequencing data of a study of blood T cells in healthy people across ages. Overall study findings and caveats: More naive CD4+ cells and higher diversity marked long-lived donors relative to aged donors.

It was with a sample-barcoded 5' primer and a J-beta primer mix that a second PCR of about 6 to 12 cycles was run. Each CDR3 protein is one row after TCRdb ran MiXCR on the 5' RACE reads. The sample lists 1.5 million to 2 million distinct CDR3 sequences, just under 50% occurring once. Note on this clonotype: Its target is unknown.

The V gene lost 5 bases and the J gene lost 5 bases, with 20 bases spanning the gap. In germline, CDR1 is SGHTA, CDR2 FQGNSA. The CDR3 runs to 16 residues. What was sequenced was blood. This TCR was recovered from a woman in her 40s in good health. The chain recombines TRBV7-2 with TRBJ2-3, with a tentative D call TRBD1 (7 bases). CDR3 sequence (DNA): TGTGCCAGCAGCGTCGCTGACAGGGCGGAGGGAGATACGCAGTATTTT. The encoded protein is CASSVADRAEGDTQYF.